The source of this T cell receptor (beta chain) is a study of blood T cell repertoires in COVID-19. Assay used: immunoSEQ multiplex PCR; TCRdb lists only in-frame clones, some missing. The table shows approximately 200,000 clones, with around 84% occurring only once. This CDR3 has 14 amino acids. Germline values: CDR1 SGHRS, CDR2 YFSETQ. Trimming shortened V by 4 bases and J by 3 bases, and 14 bases separated the two germline ends. Sequenced material: peripheral blood. The receptor's source is an elderly woman with COVID-19, enrolled during active disease. The chain is built from TRBV5-1 and TRBJ2-7, with a tentative D call TRBD1 (6 bases). The CDR3 region has the DNA TGCGCCAGCAGCCCGGAGACAGGCGGCTACGAGCAGTACTTC. It is translated as CASSPETGGYEQYF.